The present T cell receptor beta chain was sequenced within a study of T-cell reconstitution after alpha-beta-depleted transplantation in children. Germline V gene lookup returns CDR1 WNHNN and CDR2 SYGVQD (reference sequence). Trimming cost V 8 bases and J 6 bases; bases outside gene matches: 15. The CDR3 sequence is 16 residues long. The table lists this clonotype with a few counts. The library targeted TCRbeta and was prepared with unique molecular identifiers. Using its own MiXCR run on the PCR reads, TCRdb lists one record per CDR3 protein. This table has about 870,000 distinct CDR3 sequences, approximately 15% appearing once.

The starting material was PBMCs, mostly from graft donor cells, obtained 360 days after TCRalphabeta/CD19-depleted stem cell transplant. The J gene is TRBJ2-1, the V gene TRBV10-1, with TRBD2 matching over 8 bases. This receptor was taken from a male patient between 5 and 17 years old who had a stem cell transplant for acute lymphoblastic leukemia, so the T cells may come from the graft donor. In DNA, the CDR3 is TGCGCCAGCTCGGGGGCACTAGCGGAGCCCCTCAATGAGCAGTTCTTC. Protein sequence: CASSGALAEPLNEQFF.